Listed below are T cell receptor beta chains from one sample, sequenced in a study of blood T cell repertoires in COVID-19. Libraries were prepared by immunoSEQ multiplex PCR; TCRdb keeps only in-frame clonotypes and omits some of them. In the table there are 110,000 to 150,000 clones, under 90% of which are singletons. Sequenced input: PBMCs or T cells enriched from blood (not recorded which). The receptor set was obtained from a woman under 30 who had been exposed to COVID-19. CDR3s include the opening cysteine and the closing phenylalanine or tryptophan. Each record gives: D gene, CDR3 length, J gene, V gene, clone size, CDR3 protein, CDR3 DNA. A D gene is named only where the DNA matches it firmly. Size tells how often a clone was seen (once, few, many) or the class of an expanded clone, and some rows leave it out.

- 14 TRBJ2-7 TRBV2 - CASSDTQGAYEQYF TGTGCCAGCAGTGACACACAGGGAGCCTACGAGCAGTACTTC
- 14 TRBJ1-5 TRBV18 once CASSQGNSNQPQHF TGTGCCAGCTCGCAGGGGAATAGCAATCAGCCCCAGCATTTT
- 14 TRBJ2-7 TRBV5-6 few CASSLSGITYEQYF TGTGCCAGCAGCTTGTCCGGGATAACCTACGAGCAGTACTTC
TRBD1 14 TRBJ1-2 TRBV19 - CASSPPAGGNGYTF TGTGCCAGTAGTCCCCCGGCAGGGGGGAATGGCTACACCTTC
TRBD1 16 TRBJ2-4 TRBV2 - CASGDDRGKAKNIQYF TGTGCCAGCGGGGACGACAGGGGAAAGGCCAAAAACATTCAGTACTTC
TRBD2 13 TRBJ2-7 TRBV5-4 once CASSLAGADEQYF TGTGCCAGCAGCTTAGCGGGAGCGGACGAGCAGTACTTC
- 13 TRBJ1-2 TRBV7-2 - CASSFVGDYGYTF TGTGCCAGCAGCTTTGTAGGGGACTATGGCTACACCTTC
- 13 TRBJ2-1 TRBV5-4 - CASSFDRYNEQFF TGTGCCAGCAGCTTCGACAGATACAATGAGCAGTTCTTC
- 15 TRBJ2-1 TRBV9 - CASSLSGDPSNEQFF TGTGCCAGCAGCCTAAGCGGAGATCCTTCCAATGAGCAGTTCTTC
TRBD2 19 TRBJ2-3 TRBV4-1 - CASSHPAGGPPSSTDTQYF TGCGCCAGCAGCCACCCAGCGGGAGGGCCTCCTTCTAGCACAGATACGCAGTATTTT
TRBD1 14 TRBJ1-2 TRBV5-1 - CASSSTGGNYGYTF TGCGCCAGCAGCTCTACAGGGGGCAACTATGGCTACACCTTC
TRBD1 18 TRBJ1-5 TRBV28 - CASSLWRRGQGPNQPQHF TGTGCCAGCAGTTTATGGCGGAGGGGACAGGGACCCAATCAGCCCCAGCATTTT
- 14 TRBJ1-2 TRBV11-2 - CASRGTRQLYGYTF TGTGCCAGCAGGGGAACCCGACAGTTATATGGCTACACCTTC
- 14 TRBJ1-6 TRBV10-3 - CAIREVPYNSPLHF TGTGCCATTAGAGAGGTCCCGTATAATTCACCCCTCCACTTT
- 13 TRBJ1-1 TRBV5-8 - CASSPDWDTEAFF TGTGCCAGCAGCCCCGACTGGGACACTGAAGCTTTCTTT
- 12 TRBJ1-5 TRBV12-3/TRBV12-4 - CASKGSGQPQHF TGTGCCAGCAAGGGGTCTGGTCAGCCCCAGCATTTT
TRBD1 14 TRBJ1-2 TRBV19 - CASSLDRGHYGYTF TGTGCCAGTAGTCTAGACAGGGGCCACTATGGCTACACCTTC
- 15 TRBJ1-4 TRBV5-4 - CASSPSGATNEKLFF TGTGCCAGCAGCCCCTCAGGGGCTACTAATGAAAAACTGTTTTTT
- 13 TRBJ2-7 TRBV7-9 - CASSFDTSYEQYF TGTGCCAGCAGCTTCGACACGTCCTACGAGCAGTACTTC
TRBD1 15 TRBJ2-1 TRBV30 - CAWSPDGQGWDEQFF TGTGCCTGGAGTCCCGACGGACAGGGCTGGGATGAGCAGTTCTTC
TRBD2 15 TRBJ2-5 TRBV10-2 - CASSGTSGRKETQYF TGCGCCAGCAGTGGGACTAGCGGGAGGAAAGAGACCCAGTACTTC
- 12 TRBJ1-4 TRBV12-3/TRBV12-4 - CASSLGGVELFF TGTGCCAGCAGTTTAGGGGGGGTAGAACTGTTTTTT
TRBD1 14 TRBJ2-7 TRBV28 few CASSLYDRVYEQYF TGTGCCAGCAGTTTATACGACAGGGTGTACGAGCAGTACTTC
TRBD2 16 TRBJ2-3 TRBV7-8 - CASSVRTSGSTDTQYF TGTGCCAGCAGCGTACGGACTAGCGGGAGTACAGATACGCAGTATTTT
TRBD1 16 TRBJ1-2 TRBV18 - CASSPIQDRDGYGYTF TGTGCCAGCTCACCGATTCAAGACAGGGATGGCTATGGCTACACCTTC
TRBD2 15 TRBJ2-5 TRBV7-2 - CASSLTRLAGETQYF TGTGCCAGCAGCTTAACGCGCCTAGCGGGAGAGACCCAGTACTTC
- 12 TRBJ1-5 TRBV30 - CAWKRQDQPQHF TGTGCCTGGAAGCGACAGGATCAGCCCCAGCATTTT
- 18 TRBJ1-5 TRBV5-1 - CAPVHAGVVGGDHQPQHF TGCGCTCCAGTCCACGCAGGGGTGGTAGGTGGGGATCACCAGCCCCAGCATTTT
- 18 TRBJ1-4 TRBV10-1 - CASTTQAGAPLTNEKLFF TGCGCCAGCACCACCCAGGCAGGGGCCCCTCTGACTAATGAAAAACTGTTTTTT
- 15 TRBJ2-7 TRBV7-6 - CASSPGDGTSYEQYF TGTGCCAGCAGCCCAGGGGACGGAACTTCCTACGAGCAGTACTTC
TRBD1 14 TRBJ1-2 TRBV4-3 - CASSQGGTGAGYTF TGCGCCAGCAGCCAAGGGGGAACAGGGGCTGGCTACACCTTC
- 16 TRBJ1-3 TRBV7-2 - CASSLGGRGSGNTIYF TGTGCCAGCAGCTTAGGGGGCCGAGGCTCTGGAAACACCATATATTTT
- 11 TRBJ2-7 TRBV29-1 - CSALTDYEQYF TGCAGCGCTCTGACAGACTACGAGCAGTACTTC
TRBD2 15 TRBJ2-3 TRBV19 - CASSPLAGGTHTQYF TGTGCCAGTAGTCCACTAGCGGGAGGGACTCATACGCAGTATTTT
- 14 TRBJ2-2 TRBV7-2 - CASNLLGHTGELFF TGTGCCAGCAACCTCCTGGGGCACACCGGGGAGCTGTTTTTT
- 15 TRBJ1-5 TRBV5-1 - CASSLVSGGNQPQHF TGCGCCAGCAGCTTGGTGTCCGGGGGGAATCAGCCCCAGCATTTT
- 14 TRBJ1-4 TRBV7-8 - CASSRPSRGEKLFF TGTGCCAGCAGCCGCCCATCGCGGGGAGAAAAACTGTTTTTT
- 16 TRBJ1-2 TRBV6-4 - CASSDSKGQGIGGYTF TGTGCCAGCAGTGACTCGAAAGGGCAGGGTATCGGGGGCTACACCTTC
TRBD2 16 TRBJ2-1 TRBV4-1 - CASSQDRSGRAFEQFF TGCGCCAGCAGCCAAGATCGGAGCGGGAGGGCCTTTGAGCAGTTCTTC
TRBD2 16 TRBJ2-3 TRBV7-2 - CASRKVGTSGGDTQYF TGTGCCAGCAGGAAGGTCGGGACTAGCGGGGGAGATACGCAGTATTTT
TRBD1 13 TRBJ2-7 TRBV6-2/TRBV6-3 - CASSYRDRVKQYF TGTGCCAGCAGTTACCGGGACAGGGTTAAGCAGTACTTC
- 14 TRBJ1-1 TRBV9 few CASSVAQGWTEAFF TGTGCCAGCAGCGTAGCTCAGGGATGGACTGAAGCTTTCTTT
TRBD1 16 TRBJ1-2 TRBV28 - CASSSPPGQGAGGYTF TGTGCCAGCAGTTCCCCGCCCGGGCAGGGGGCTGGTGGCTACACCTTC
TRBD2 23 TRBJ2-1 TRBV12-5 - CASGSTDSPGLAGGKSSYNEQFF TGTGCTAGTGGCTCCACAGATAGCCCGGGACTAGCGGGAGGGAAAAGCTCCTACAATGAGCAGTTCTTC
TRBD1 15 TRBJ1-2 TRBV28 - CASSAPGQGDYGYTF TGTGCCAGCAGCGCCCCTGGACAGGGGGACTATGGCTACACCTTC
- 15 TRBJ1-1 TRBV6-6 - CASSPRQSMNTEAFF TGTGCCAGCAGCCCGCGACAGAGCATGAACACTGAAGCTTTCTTT
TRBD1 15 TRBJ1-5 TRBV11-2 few CASSSDRTNNQPQHF TGTGCCAGCAGCTCGGACAGGACCAACAATCAGCCCCAGCATTTT
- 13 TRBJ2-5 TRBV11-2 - CASSLAYGETQYF TGTGCCAGCAGCTTAGCTTACGGAGAGACCCAGTACTTC
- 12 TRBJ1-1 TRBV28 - CASRASHTEAFF TGTGCCAGCAGGGCATCCCACACTGAAGCTTTCTTT
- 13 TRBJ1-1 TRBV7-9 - CASETTGSTEAFF TGTGCCAGCGAGACTACCGGGAGCACTGAAGCTTTCTTT
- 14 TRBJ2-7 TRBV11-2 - CASSFLTEHYEQYF TGTGCCAGCAGCTTTCTAACGGAGCACTACGAGCAGTACTTC
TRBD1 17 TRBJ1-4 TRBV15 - CATSRFPTGVTNEKLFF TGTGCCACCAGCAGATTTCCGACAGGGGTGACTAATGAAAAACTGTTTTTT
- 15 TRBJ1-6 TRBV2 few CASSRIWPEDSPLHF TGTGCCAGCAGCCGCATTTGGCCGGAGGATTCACCCCTCCACTTT
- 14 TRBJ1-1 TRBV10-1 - CASSERGGNTEAFF TGCGCCAGCAGTGAAAGGGGGGGGAACACTGAAGCTTTCTTT
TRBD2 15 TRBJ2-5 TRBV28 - CASSPRVAGQETQYF TGTGCCAGCAGTCCCCGGGTAGCGGGCCAAGAGACCCAGTACTTC
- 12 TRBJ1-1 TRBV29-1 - CSVALWSPEAFF TGCAGCGTTGCACTTTGGTCCCCTGAAGCTTTCTTT
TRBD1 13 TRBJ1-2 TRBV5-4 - CASSGTGLGGYTF TGTGCCAGCAGCGGGACAGGGTTGGGTGGCTACACCTTC
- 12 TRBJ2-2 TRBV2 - CASIRDPGELFF TGTGCCAGCATCAGGGATCCCGGGGAGCTGTTTTTT